This TCR beta chain is from a study of identical twins. This CDR3 comprises 12 residues. The V end was cut by 6 bases, the J end by 13 bases, with 19 bases between. Germline CDR1 is SQVTM and CDR2 is ANQGSEA. One entry per CDR3 protein, called by TCRdb with MiXCR from the 5' RACE reads. This sample has some 1,600,000 distinct CDR3 sequences, with about 31% found just once. Study-level points and caveats: Insertions were reduced in abundant cord blood beta clonotypes but not in memory repertoires. The authors drew conclusions from cross-sectional statistical analysis rather than following the same donors. Modelling approaches yielded underestimates of out-of-frame TCR alpha sharing between monozygotic twins.

Every one of the donors was a healthy Caucasian. As concerns this clonotype: Its antigen is still unknown.

Sample: cord blood. The V and J genes are TRBV29-1 and TRBJ2-4, with D possibly matching TRBD1 (6 bases). This TCR derives from a newborn girl in good health. The CDR3 protein is CSVATGFNEQYF. CDR3 in DNA: TGCAGCGTCGCGACAGGTTTCAATGAGCAGTACTTC.